Listed below are T cell receptor beta chains from one sample, sequenced in a study of T cell clusters in autoimmune cytopenias. TCRdb reanalyzed the multiplex PCR reads, giving one entry per CDR3 protein sequence and no DNA. The repertoire table contains 9,500 to 15,000 distinct CDR3 sequences. Sequencing input: peripheral blood. The receptors come from a human donor with an autoimmune cytopenia or autoimmune hepatitis (not recorded which). Each CDR3 is given with its conserved first and last residue. Fields, in order: clone size, J gene, V gene, CDR3 protein. For some rows the clone size is stated as once, few or many, or as a class when expanded; others skip it.

medium-sized,TRBJ2-5,TRBV29-1,CSVVAGGGGETQYF
NA,TRBJ1-6,TRBV10-3,CATSSDSNNSPLHF
medium-sized,TRBJ2-1,TRBV6-5,CASTRSGGYNEQFF
NA,TRBJ2-3,TRBV18,CASSPAQGALDTQYF
large,TRBJ2-5,TRBV15,CATSSVAGETQYF
NA,TRBJ2-7,TRBV29-1,CSAGTGGGEQYF
NA,TRBJ2-3,TRBV5-1,CASRNGVADTQYF
NA,TRBJ2-5,TRBV6-6,CASLFGQADPKETQYF
NA,TRBJ2-4,TRBV19,CASSISPRWAVGEAKNIQYF
NA,TRBJ2-5,TRBV7-6,CASSPRLGETQYF
NA,TRBJ2-1,TRBV12-3/TRBV12-4,CASSSSGGNYNEQFF
NA,TRBJ2-2,TRBV6-5,CASSPTGGNTGELFF
NA,TRBJ2-5,TRBV15,CATSRASGGPRETQYF
NA,TRBJ1-1,TRBV7-9,CASSPTTGLNTEAFF
NA,TRBJ2-5,TRBV12-3/TRBV12-4,CASSPRTSGGQETQYF
NA,TRBJ1-5,TRBV19,CASSMGQGGQPQHF
NA,TRBJ1-1,TRBV12-3/TRBV12-4,CASSLADSFEAFF
NA,TRBJ1-2,TRBV5-5,CASSVSVDYGYTF
NA,TRBJ2-6,TRBV27,CASSSLPGAGANVLTF
NA,TRBJ2-7,TRBV6-5,CASSYSIGGRAPYEQYF
NA,TRBJ2-2,TRBV30,CAWSSRAGELFF
NA,TRBJ2-3,TRBV12-3/TRBV12-4,CASSLGIGDTQYF
NA,TRBJ2-1,TRBV7-9,CASSLPGSYYNEQFF
NA,TRBJ1-5,TRBV19,CASSQGRSSNQPQHF
medium-sized,TRBJ2-3,TRBV12-3/TRBV12-4,CASSLRSTDTQYF
medium-sized,TRBJ2-5,TRBV19,CASRMTSGETQYF
medium-sized,TRBJ2-1,TRBV18,CASSPWGDEQFF
NA,TRBJ1-5,TRBV6-5,CASSLKANNQPQHF
NA,TRBJ1-2,TRBV19,CASSSGQGRHYGYTF
NA,TRBJ2-1,TRBV7-6,CASSSTQGLGFGDEQFF
NA,TRBJ2-3,TRBV30,CAWRGGQVYTDTQYF
NA,TRBJ1-1,TRBV30,CAWSRGLPGQGNTEAFF
NA,TRBJ1-3,TRBV19,CASNRARGDTIYF
medium-sized,TRBJ2-6,TRBV29-1,CSVAIPGSGVSGANVLTF
NA,TRBJ2-1,TRBV5-6,CASSLAGSLAGGHNEQFF
NA,TRBJ2-2,TRBV6-5,CASRGRTGEHTGELFF
NA,TRBJ2-1,TRBV18,CASSPRGGEQFF
NA,TRBJ2-7,TRBV6-6,CASSYSTPPEQYF
NA,TRBJ1-5,TRBV10-3,CAISAGSEGDQPQHF
NA,TRBJ2-1,TRBV5-1,CASSLGTANEQFF
NA,TRBJ2-5,TRBV30,CAWRITAGETQYF
NA,TRBJ2-1,TRBV6-5,CASSTIAGGYYNEQFF
NA,TRBJ1-2,TRBV19,CASSILSPGAGYTF
NA,TRBJ2-1,TRBV5-6,CASSFTNEQFF
NA,TRBJ2-6,TRBV5-6,CASRHEHSGANVLTF
medium-sized,TRBJ2-7,TRBV29-1,CSVEKMNRRGGEQYF
NA,TRBJ1-1,TRBV30,CAWSVRRMNTEAFF
NA,TRBJ2-1,TRBV6-6,CASSPVVGEQFF
NA,TRBJ2-1,TRBV6-4,CASSDERGDEQFF
NA,TRBJ1-1,TRBV18,CASSPRTGMNTEAFF
NA,TRBJ1-3,TRBV5-1,CASSLGSSGNTIYF
NA,TRBJ1-1,TRBV19,CASMGVPGQRNTEAFF
medium-sized,TRBJ2-7,TRBV29-1,CSVEPSGRPNEQYF
NA,TRBJ1-2,TRBV27,CASSLTVNYGYTF
NA,TRBJ2-3,TRBV11-2,CASSRDRAGDTQYF
large,TRBJ2-2,TRBV5-5,CASQGTGELFF